These T cell receptor beta chains were read from a single sample in a study of cytomegalovirus exposure and HLA in healthy donors. Profiling relied on immunoSEQ multiplex PCR, and the TCRdb table lists in-frame clones only, not all of them. The data show around 160,000 clones, roughly 80% seen once. Sequencing was done on a sample of PBMCs. The receptors were sampled from a male donor in good health and CMV-seropositive. Each CDR3 is given without its conserved first and last residue. Each record gives: V gene, J gene, CDR3 protein.

>TRBV6-6|TRBJ1-2
ASSPEGGASGYT
>TRBV5-3|TRBJ2-2
ARSDTGAGELF
>TRBV6-6|TRBJ2-5
ASSTPPRLAGETQY
>TRBV2|TRBJ1-1
ASSEPPGAGMNTEAF
>TRBV19|TRBJ2-2
ASGTGGLAGVPTGELF
>TRBV20-1|TRBJ2-2
SAPFFGELF
>TRBV5-1|TRBJ2-1
ASSYGTGDNEQF
>TRBV4-3|TRBJ1-1
ASSQDAFRQENTEAF
>TRBV5-1|TRBJ1-1
ASSLGTAAEAF
>TRBV6-5|TRBJ1-1
ASSYRDYTNTEAF
>TRBV7-2|TRBJ1-2
ASSFRTGNGYT
>TRBV5-8|TRBJ2-7
ASSSQGGTRY
>TRBV19|TRBJ2-3
ASRPKWTAPPQRGGKDTQY
>TRBV2|TRBJ2-6
ATPGGSSSGANGLT
>TRBV28|TRBJ1-2
ASSSGVRSYT
>TRBV11-2|TRBJ2-7
ASRGTGLAEQY
>TRBV7-7|TRBJ2-5
ASSGGAGKETQY
>TRBV7-7|TRBJ2-5
ASSFGGAETQY
>TRBV5-1|TRBJ1-5
ASSLYGVDNQPQH
>TRBV10-1|TRBJ2-7
ASSESGSSYEQY
>TRBV2|TRBJ1-1
ASSEVRVSTPGEAF
>TRBV11-2|TRBJ2-7
ASSPPGSYEQY
>TRBV19|TRBJ1-5
ASSMDSGGNQPQH
>TRBV6-1|TRBJ2-2
ASSDRGTGELF
>TRBV5-1|TRBJ2-1
ASSLVGTTYNEQF
>TRBV15|TRBJ2-7
ATRSSGRYEQY
>TRBV10-2|TRBJ2-7
ASSELWGLGIYEQY
>TRBV6-6|TRBJ2-3
ASSYRQGTDTQY
>TRBV7-8|TRBJ1-3
ASSLVLSGSGNTIY
>TRBV19|TRBJ1-1
ASSIAQEAHTEAF
>TRBV27|TRBJ1-5
ASSLSMAEGRGRQPQH
>TRBV18|TRBJ1-2
ASSPPHRSGYT
>TRBV27|TRBJ2-6
ASRSSSGANVLT
>TRBV7-9|TRBJ1-3
ASSTTGSSGNTIY
>TRBV30|TRBJ1-5
AWSAPRTGGPQH
>TRBV6-1|TRBJ1-3
ASSDPGSVAGNTIY
>TRBV7-2|TRBJ1-2
ASSTGISYGYT
>TRBV27|TRBJ2-6
ASSVLSSGANGLT
>TRBV2|TRBJ1-1
ASLQGAAGNTEAF
>TRBV5-1|TRBJ2-7
ASSRRTGVSYEQY
>TRBV7-2|TRBJ1-2
ASRNTGSPGYT
>TRBV4-1|TRBJ2-7
ASSLYQTDSYEQY